These T cell receptor beta chains were read from a single sample in a study of blood T cell repertoires in COVID-19. Clones were read by immunoSEQ multiplex PCR, and TCRdb kept only the in-frame ones, dropping some. This sample has under 300,000 clones; around four fifths occur once, and the top ten carry 5% to 8%. Sequencing input: peripheral blood. Receptors were obtained from a woman aged 55-75 years with active or convalescent COVID-19. The CDR3 runs from the conserved cysteine through the conserved F or W. The order of the fields is D gene, clone size, J gene, V gene, CDR3 protein, CDR3 DNA. The D gene is left open where the match is weak. The size of a clone is reported for some rows only, either as once, few or many, or as a class for expanded clones.

TRBD1	NA	TRBJ1-5	TRBV7-8	CASSFRQGQGLQPQHF	TGTGCCAGCAGCTTCAGACAGGGACAGGGCTTACAGCCCCAGCATTTT
TRBD1	NA	TRBJ1-3	TRBV28	CASSLIMMQGGSGNTIYF	TGTGCCAGCAGTTTGATTATGATGCAGGGGGGCTCTGGAAACACCATATATTTT
TRBD1	once	TRBJ1-1	TRBV27	CASSLFQGDTEAFF	TGTGCCAGCAGCCTTTTTCAGGGGGACACTGAAGCTTTCTTT
TRBD1	NA	TRBJ1-2	TRBV29-1	CSVDRPGQGSFTF	TGCAGCGTTGACCGCCCAGGACAGGGGAGTTTCACCTTC
NA	NA	TRBJ2-7	TRBV5-1	CASSPSSGAGEQYF	TGCGCCAGCAGCCCCTCTTCGGGCGCGGGGGAGCAGTACTTC
NA	NA	TRBJ2-3	TRBV27	CASRQGGGPRDTQYF	TGTGCCAGCAGACAAGGGGGGGGGCCTAGAGATACGCAGTATTTT
NA	NA	TRBJ1-1	TRBV18	CASSPPGQYTEAFF	TGTGCCAGCTCACCACCTGGTCAGTACACTGAAGCTTTCTTT
NA	NA	TRBJ1-1	TRBV6-6	CASSYPGTSEAFF	TGTGCCAGCAGTTACCCCGGGACATCAGAAGCTTTCTTT
NA	few	TRBJ1-1	TRBV4-1	CASSQDVQGGNTEAFF	TGCGCCAGCAGCCAAGATGTTCAGGGAGGGAACACTGAAGCTTTCTTT
TRBD1	NA	TRBJ1-2	TRBV19	CASSIRSGQGARGYTF	TGTGCCAGTAGTATCAGGTCGGGACAGGGGGCTCGCGGCTACACCTTC
TRBD1	few	TRBJ1-2	TRBV6-5	CASSPGQENYGYTF	TGTGCCAGCAGCCCCGGACAGGAGAACTATGGCTACACCTTC
NA	NA	TRBJ1-6	TRBV3-1/TRBV3-2	CASSQLQNSPLHF	TGTGCCAGCAGCCAATTACAGAATTCACCCCTCCACTTT
NA	NA	TRBJ1-1	TRBV4-1	CASSQETTALGLQAFF	TGCGCCAGCAGCCAAGAGACGACAGCGCTTGGACTACAAGCTTTCTTT
NA	NA	TRBJ1-3	TRBV30	CAWSGSGYSGNTIYF	TGTGCCTGGAGTGGGTCCGGTTACTCTGGAAACACCATATATTTT
NA	NA	TRBJ1-4	TRBV29-1	CSAQGANEKLFF	TGCAGCGCCCAGGGCGCTAATGAAAAACTGTTTTTT
TRBD1	NA	TRBJ1-2	TRBV5-1	CASSLWTGDYGYTF	TGCGCCAGCAGCCTATGGACAGGCGACTATGGCTACACCTTC
TRBD2	NA	TRBJ2-2	TRBV5-1	CASSRGTSAGELFF	TGCGCCAGCAGCAGGGGGACTAGCGCCGGGGAGCTGTTTTTT
TRBD1	NA	TRBJ2-1	TRBV5-6	CASSWDRQNYNEQFF	TGTGCCAGCAGCTGGGACAGGCAGAACTACAATGAGCAGTTCTTC
TRBD2	few	TRBJ2-3	TRBV7-2	CASSRGLAGEAQYF	TGTGCCAGCAGCAGGGGACTAGCGGGAGAGGCGCAGTATTTT